What follows describes a single TCR beta chain. Sequencing was performed with immunoSEQ multiplex PCR; in TCRdb, only in-frame clones are kept and a portion is missing. The sample has roughly 290,000 clones; 80% to 90% are singletons. These data originate in a study of blood T cell repertoires in COVID-19. About the research overall: The cDNA or gDNA used as material had been derived from T cells, B-cell-depleted T cells, or PBMCs.

Germline V gene lookup returns CDR1 LGHDT and CDR2 YNNKEL (reference sequence). CDR3 length: 13 amino acids. Deletions cut 4 bases from V and 5 bases from J, with 11 bases between. V usage is TRBV3-1 (or the pseudogene TRBV3-2) and J usage is TRBJ1-1; a possible D gene is TRBD1 (5 bases). Sequencing was performed on PBMCs or T cells enriched from blood (not recorded which). The sequence was obtained from a man younger than 40 who had recovered from COVID-19. This CDR3 reads CASSRIGGTEAFF. The CDR3 DNA reads TGTGCCAGCAGCCGCATCGGGGGGACTGAAGCTTTCTTT.